This TCR beta chain was retrieved from a study of identical twins. This clonotype turned up a few times. TCRdb re-analysed the 5' RACE reads in MiXCR, keeping a single row per CDR3 protein. The sample contains fewer than 900,000 distinct CDR3 sequences, 15% to 20% of which appear only once. Germline CDR1 reads DFQATT; CDR2 reads SNEGSKA (reference sequence). The CDR3 runs 13 residues. V was pared by 5 bases and J by 3 bases, with 5 bases of the junction left unmatched. These records were also assigned to another study, of T cells expressing NK-cell markers. That paper adds: In several experiments, sorting was restricted to alpha-beta TCR T cells by an anti-gamma-delta TCR antibody.

The chain is built from TRBV20-1 and TRBJ2-7, with 9 bases lining up with TRBD1. The clonotype was recovered from a woman under 30 in good health. Source material: PBMCs. CDR3 sequence: CSADPGQGYEQYF. The DNA for the CDR3 is TGCAGTGCTGACCCGGGACAGGGCTACGAGCAGTACTTC.